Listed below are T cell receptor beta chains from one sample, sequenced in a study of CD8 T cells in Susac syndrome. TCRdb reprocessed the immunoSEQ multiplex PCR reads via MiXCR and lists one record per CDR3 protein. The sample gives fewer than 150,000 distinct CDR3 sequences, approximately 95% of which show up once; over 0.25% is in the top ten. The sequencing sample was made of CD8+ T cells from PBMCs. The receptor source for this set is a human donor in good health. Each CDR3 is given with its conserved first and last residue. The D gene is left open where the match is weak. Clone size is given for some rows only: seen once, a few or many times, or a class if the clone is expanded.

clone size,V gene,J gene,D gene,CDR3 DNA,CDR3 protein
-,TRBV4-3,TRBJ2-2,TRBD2,TGCGCCAGCAGCCAAGATAGCGGGAGGAACACCGGGGAGCTGTTTTTT,CASSQDSGRNTGELFF
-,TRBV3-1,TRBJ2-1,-,TGTGCCAGCAGCCAAGATCAGGCTAGCAATGAGCAGTTCTTC,CASSQDQASNEQFF
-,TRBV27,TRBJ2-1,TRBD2,TGTGCCAGCAGTGTAGGGACTAGCGGGAGTAATGAGCAGTTCTTC,CASSVGTSGSNEQFF
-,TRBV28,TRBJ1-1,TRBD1,TGTGCCAGCAGTCCCAGGACAGGGAAGAACACTGAAGCTTTCTTT,CASSPRTGKNTEAFF
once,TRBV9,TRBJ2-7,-,TGTGCCAGCAGCGTAGGGGTTAGCCTGTCAGAGCAGTACTTC,CASSVGVSLSEQYF
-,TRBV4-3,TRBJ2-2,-,TGCGCCAGCAGCCAAGACGGTAGCGGGAACACCGGGGAGCTGTTTTTT,CASSQDGSGNTGELFF
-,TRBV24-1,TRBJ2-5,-,TGTGCCACCAGTGATTTGAGTGGGGGATCCCGGCCAGAGACCCAGTACTTC,CATSDLSGGSRPETQYF
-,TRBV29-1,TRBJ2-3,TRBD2,TGCAGCGTTTGGGCTAGCGGAAACACAGATACGCAGTATTTT,CSVWASGNTDTQYF
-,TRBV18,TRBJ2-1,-,TGTGCCAGCTCACCCGGCAGGGGTGGCTCCTACAATGAGCAGTTCTTC,CASSPGRGGSYNEQFF
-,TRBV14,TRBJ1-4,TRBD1,TGTGCCAGCAGCCGTCGGGACAGTAATGAAAAACTGTTTTTT,CASSRRDSNEKLFF
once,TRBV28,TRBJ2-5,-,TGTGCCAGCAGTTCTCAGAGGTACCAAGAGACCCAGTACTTC,CASSSQRYQETQYF
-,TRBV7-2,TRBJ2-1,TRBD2,TGTGCCAGCAGCTACATAGCGGGAGGGCTGAATGAGCAGTTCTTC,CASSYIAGGLNEQFF
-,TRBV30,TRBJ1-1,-,TGTGCCTGGAGTAAGAGCGGTTTTACTGAAGCTTTCTTT,CAWSKSGFTEAFF
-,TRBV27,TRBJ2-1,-,TGTGCCAGCAGTCATATGGACGAGCAGTTCTTC,CASSHMDEQFF
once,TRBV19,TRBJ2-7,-,TGTGCCAGTGCGGCTAGTTTCTACGAGCAGTACTTC,CASAASFYEQYF
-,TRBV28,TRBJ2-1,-,TGTGCCAGCAGCCTCCTACTATCTGGCAATGAGCAGTTCTTC,CASSLLLSGNEQFF
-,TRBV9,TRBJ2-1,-,TGTGCCAGCAGCGCCGGGACTGCGCCTTTCAATGAGCAGTTCTTC,CASSAGTAPFNEQFF
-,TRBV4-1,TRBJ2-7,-,TGCGCCAGCAGCCAAGAGTCTAGCACCGACGAGCAGTACTTC,CASSQESSTDEQYF
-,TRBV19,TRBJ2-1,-,TGTGCCAGTAGCCCAGGCACGTACAATGAGCAGTTCTTC,CASSPGTYNEQFF
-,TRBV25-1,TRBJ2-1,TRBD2,TGTGCCAGCAGTGATAGCGGGGACTCCTACAATGAGCAGTTCTTC,CASSDSGDSYNEQFF
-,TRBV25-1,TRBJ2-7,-,TGTGCCAGCAGTTTACACTTATCCTACGAGCAGTACTTC,CASSLHLSYEQYF
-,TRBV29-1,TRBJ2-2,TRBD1,TGCAGCGTTGCAGGGACAGGGGTAACCGGGGAGCTGTTTTTT,CSVAGTGVTGELFF
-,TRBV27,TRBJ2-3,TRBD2,TGTGCCAGCAGTCCTCGGGTTGGCGGGAGCTTGGATACGCAGTATTTT,CASSPRVGGSLDTQYF
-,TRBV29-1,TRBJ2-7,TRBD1,TGCAGCGTTGAAGTATCGGGACAGACCTACGAGCAGTACTTC,CSVEVSGQTYEQYF
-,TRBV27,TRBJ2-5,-,TGTGCCAGCAGTTTATATGGTAGCGGTGAGACCCAGTACTTC,CASSLYGSGETQYF
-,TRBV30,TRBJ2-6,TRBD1,TGTGCCTGGGAAGGACAGGGTGGAATTGGGGCCAACGTCCTGACTTTC,CAWEGQGGIGANVLTF
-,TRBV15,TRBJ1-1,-,TGTGCCACCAGCAGAGATCGAATGTCTGAAGCTTTCTTT,CATSRDRMSEAFF
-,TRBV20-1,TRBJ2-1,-,TGCAGGACAAGGGGTAGAAACAATGAGCAGTTCTTC,CRTRGRNNEQFF
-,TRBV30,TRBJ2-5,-,TGTGCCTGGAGTGTGGGGAGTGGGACCCAGTACTTC,CAWSVGSGTQYF
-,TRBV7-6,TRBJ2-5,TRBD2,TGTGCCAGCAGCTTAAGACTAGCGGTGGAGACCCAGTACTTC,CASSLRLAVETQYF